This TCR beta chain was recorded in a study of blood T cells in healthy people across ages. General study results and limits: Changes in expanded clonotypes were possibly confounded, as the CMV status of donors was unknown. Naive T cell percentage by flow cytometry tracked strongly with beta diversity. Diversity of TCR beta per million T cells declined in a roughly linear way with age.

Trimming cost V 5 bases and J 7 bases; bases outside gene matches: 13. Germline V gene sequence: CDR1 SSHAT, CDR2 FNYEAQ (reference sequence). The CDR3 has 17 amino acids. Then a second PCR, running roughly 7 to 11 cycles, was carried out with a sample-barcoded 5' primer and a J-beta primer mix. TCRdb passed the 5' RACE reads through MiXCR, listing each CDR3 protein once. This table has approximately 1.5 million distinct CDR3 sequences, about 32% appearing once. About this clonotype: The antigen remains undetermined.

The receptor was derived from a young woman in good health. This chain links TRBV7-7 with TRBJ2-1, with 11 bases aligning to TRBD2. The source material was blood. The CDR3 DNA follows: TGTGCCAGCAGCCCCACCATTAGCGGGGGGGCCAGTAATGAGCAGTTCTTC. Protein product: CASSPTISGGASNEQFF.